This TCR beta chain was sequenced for a study of graft-versus-host responses after intestinal transplantation. The overall study: Once they had received anti-thymocyte globulin induction, all recipients took tacrolimus and steroids for 2 to 4 years.

Sequenced by immunoSEQ multiplex PCR; TCRdb stores in-frame clones only, minus some. The table includes approximately 70,000 clones, roughly 90% detected once. This CDR3 is 17 amino acids long. The V end lost 0 bases, the J end lost 4 bases, and 16 bases lay between the germline ends. Germline assignment: CDR1 LGHNA and CDR2 YNFKEQ. The chain combines TRBV4-2 with TRBJ2-1, with D perhaps given as TRBD1 or TRBD2 (5 bases each). The TCR comes from a human patient who received an intestinal transplant, so some T cells may come from the graft donor. The source was bone marrow, collected 700 to 750 days after intestinal transplantation. The CDR3 is CASSQEASGALYNEQFF. CDR3 nucleotide sequence: TGTGCCAGCAGCCAAGAGGCATCCGGGGCCCTATACAATGAGCAGTTCTTC.